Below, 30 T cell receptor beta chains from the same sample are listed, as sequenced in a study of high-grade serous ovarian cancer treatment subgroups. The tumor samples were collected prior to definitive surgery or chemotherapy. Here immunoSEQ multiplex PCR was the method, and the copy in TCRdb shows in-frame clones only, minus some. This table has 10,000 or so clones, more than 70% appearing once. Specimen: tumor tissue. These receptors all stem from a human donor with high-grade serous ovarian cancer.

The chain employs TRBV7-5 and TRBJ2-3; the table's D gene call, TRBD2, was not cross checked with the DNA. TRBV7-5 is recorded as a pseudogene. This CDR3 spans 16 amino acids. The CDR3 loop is CARMVGRADCTDTQYF. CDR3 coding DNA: TGTGCCAGAATGGTCGGGAGGGCCGATTGCACAGATACGCAGTATTTT.

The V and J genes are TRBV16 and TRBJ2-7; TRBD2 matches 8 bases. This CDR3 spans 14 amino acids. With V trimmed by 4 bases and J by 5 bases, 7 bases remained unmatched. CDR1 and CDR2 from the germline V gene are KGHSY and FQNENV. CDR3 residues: CASSRYGRADEQYF. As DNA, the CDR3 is TGTGCCAGCAGCCGCTACGGGAGGGCGGACGAGCAGTACTTC.

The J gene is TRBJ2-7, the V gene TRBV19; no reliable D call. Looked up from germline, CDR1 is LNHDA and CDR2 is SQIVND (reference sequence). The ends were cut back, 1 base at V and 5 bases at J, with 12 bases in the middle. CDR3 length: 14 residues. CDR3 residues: CASSIGKRSNEQYF. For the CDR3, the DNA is TGTGCCAGTAGTATAGGGAAGAGATCGAACGAGCAGTACTTC.

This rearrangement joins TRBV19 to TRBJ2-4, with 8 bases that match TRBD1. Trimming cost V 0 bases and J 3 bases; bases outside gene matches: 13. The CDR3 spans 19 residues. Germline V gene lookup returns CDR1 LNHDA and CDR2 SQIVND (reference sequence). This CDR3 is CASSIERSGRGPGKNIQYF. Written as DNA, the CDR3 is TGTGCCAGTAGTATAGAAAGAAGTGGCAGGGGGCCCGGCAAAAACATTCAGTACTTC.

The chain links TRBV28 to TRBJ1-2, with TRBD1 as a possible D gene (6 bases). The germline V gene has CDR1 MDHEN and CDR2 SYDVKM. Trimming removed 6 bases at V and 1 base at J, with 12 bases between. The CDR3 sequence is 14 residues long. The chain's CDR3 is CASRGTPLNYGYTF. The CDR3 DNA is TGTGCCAGCAGAGGGACACCTCTTAACTATGGCTACACCTTC.

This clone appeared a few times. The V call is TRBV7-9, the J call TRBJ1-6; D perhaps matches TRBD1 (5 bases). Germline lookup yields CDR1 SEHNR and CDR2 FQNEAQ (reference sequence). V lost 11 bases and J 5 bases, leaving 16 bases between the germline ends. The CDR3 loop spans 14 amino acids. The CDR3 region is CAYHGGTDNSPLHF. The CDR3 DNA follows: TGTGCCTACCATGGCGGGACGGATAATTCACCCCTCCACTTT.

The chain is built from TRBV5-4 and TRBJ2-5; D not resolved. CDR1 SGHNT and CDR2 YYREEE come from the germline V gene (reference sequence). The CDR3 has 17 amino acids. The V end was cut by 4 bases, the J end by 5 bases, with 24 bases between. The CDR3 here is CASSPGMVNPIQETQYF. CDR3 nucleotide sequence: TGTGCCAGCAGCCCTGGTATGGTTAACCCAATCCAGGAGACCCAGTACTTC.

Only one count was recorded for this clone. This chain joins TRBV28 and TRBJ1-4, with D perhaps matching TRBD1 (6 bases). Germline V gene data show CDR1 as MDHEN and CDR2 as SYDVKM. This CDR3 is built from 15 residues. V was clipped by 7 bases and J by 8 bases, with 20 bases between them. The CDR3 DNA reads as TGTGCCAGCACCCTCAGGGGTTGGGCAACAGAAAAACTGTTTTTT. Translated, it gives CASTLRGWATEKLFF.

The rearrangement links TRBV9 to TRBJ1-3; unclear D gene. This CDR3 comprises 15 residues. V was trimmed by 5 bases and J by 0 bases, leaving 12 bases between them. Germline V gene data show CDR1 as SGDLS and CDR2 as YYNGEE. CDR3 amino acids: CASSDIRSSGNTIYF. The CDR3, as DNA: TGTGCCAGCAGTGATATAAGAAGCTCTGGAAACACCATATATTTT.

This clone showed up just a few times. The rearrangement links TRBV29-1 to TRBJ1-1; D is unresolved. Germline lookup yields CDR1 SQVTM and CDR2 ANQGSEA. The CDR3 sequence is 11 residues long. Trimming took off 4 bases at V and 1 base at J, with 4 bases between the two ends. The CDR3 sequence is CSVGANTEAFF. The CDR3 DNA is TGCAGCGTTGGAGCGAACACTGAAGCTTTCTTT.

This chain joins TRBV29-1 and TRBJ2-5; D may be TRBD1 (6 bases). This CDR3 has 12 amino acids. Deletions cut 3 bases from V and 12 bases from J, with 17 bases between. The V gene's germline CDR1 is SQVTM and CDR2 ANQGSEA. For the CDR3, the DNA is TGCAGCGTTGAGCGCGGCAGGGGAATGGAGTACTTC. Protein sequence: CSVERGRGMEYF.

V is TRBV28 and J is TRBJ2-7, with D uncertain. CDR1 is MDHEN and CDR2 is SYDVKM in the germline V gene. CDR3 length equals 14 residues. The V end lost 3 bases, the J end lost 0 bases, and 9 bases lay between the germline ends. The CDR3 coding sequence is TGTGCCAGCAGTTTCTCGCGGAGCTCCTACGAGCAGTACTTC. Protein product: CASSFSRSSYEQYF.

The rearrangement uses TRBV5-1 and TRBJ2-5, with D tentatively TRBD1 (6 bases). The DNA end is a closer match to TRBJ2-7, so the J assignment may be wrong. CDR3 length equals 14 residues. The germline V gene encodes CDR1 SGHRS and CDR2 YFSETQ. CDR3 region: CASSLQGEYYEQYF. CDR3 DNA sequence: TGCGCCAGCAGCTTACAGGGAGAGTACTACGAGCAGTACTTC.

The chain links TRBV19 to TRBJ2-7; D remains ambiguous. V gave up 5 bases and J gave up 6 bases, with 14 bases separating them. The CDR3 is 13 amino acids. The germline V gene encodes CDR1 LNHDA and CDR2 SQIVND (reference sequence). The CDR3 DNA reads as TGTGCCAGTAGTTTGACGGACCCTGGCGAGCAGTACTTC. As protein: CASSLTDPGEQYF.

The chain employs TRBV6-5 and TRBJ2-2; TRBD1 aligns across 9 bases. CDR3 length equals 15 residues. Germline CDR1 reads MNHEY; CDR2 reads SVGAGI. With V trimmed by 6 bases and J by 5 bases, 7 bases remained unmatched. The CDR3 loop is CASRHGTGFTGELFF. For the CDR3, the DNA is TGTGCCAGCAGACACGGGACAGGGTTTACCGGGGAGCTGTTTTTT.

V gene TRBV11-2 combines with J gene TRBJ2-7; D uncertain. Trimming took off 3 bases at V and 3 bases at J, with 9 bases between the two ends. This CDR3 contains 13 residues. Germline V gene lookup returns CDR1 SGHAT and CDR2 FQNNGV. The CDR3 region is CASSLTENYEQYF. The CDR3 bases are TGTGCCAGCAGCTTGACGGAGAACTACGAGCAGTACTTC.

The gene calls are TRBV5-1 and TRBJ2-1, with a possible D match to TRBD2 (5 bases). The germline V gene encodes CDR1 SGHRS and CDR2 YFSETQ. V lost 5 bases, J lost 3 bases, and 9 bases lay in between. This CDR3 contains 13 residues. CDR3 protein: CASRLAVYNEQFF. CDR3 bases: TGCGCCAGCAGGCTAGCCGTCTACAATGAGCAGTTCTTC.

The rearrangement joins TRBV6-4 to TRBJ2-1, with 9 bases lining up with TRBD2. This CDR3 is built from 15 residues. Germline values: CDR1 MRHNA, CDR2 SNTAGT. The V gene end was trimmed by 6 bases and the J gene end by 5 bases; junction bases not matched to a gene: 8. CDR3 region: CASSLGLAGNNEQFF. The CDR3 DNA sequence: TGTGCCAGCAGCCTGGGGCTAGCGGGAAACAATGAGCAGTTCTTC.

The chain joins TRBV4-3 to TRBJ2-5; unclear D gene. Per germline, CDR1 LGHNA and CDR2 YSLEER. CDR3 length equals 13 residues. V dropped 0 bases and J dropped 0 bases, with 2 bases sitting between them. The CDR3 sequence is CASSQENQETQYF. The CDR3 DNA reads TGCGCCAGCAGCCAAGAGAACCAAGAGACCCAGTACTTC.

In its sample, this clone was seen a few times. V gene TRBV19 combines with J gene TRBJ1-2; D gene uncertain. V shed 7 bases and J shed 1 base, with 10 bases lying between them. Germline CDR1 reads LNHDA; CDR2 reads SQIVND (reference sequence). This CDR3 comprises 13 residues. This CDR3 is CASTRGLNYGYTF. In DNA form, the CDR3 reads TGTGCCAGTACCCGAGGGCTTAACTATGGCTACACCTTC.

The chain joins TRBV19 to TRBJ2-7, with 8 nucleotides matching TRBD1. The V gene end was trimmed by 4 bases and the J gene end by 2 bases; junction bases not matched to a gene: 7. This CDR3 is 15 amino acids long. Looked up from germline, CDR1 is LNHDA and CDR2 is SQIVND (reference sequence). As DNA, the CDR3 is TGTGCCAGTAGTAAAAGCGGACAGGGTGCCTACGAGCAGTACTTC. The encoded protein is CASSKSGQGAYEQYF.

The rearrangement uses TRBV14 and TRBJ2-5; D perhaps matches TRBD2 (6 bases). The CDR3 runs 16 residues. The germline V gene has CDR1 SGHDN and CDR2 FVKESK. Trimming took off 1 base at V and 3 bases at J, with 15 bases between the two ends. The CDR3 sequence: CASSQAGGSDEETQYF. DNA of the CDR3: TGTGCCAGCAGCCAAGCTGGAGGGAGTGATGAAGAGACCCAGTACTTC.

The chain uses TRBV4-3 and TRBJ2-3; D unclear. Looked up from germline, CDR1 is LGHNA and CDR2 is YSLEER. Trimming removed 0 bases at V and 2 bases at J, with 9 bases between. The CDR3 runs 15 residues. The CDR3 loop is CASSQDSATTDTQYF. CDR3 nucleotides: TGCGCCAGCAGCCAAGATTCAGCGACCACAGATACGCAGTATTTT.

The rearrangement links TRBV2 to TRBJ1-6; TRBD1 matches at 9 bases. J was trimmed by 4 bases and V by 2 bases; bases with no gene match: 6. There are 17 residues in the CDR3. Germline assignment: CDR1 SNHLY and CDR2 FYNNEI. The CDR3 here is CASSEMTGGVYNSPLHF. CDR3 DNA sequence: TGTGCCAGCAGTGAAATGACAGGGGGTGTTTATAATTCACCCCTCCACTTT.

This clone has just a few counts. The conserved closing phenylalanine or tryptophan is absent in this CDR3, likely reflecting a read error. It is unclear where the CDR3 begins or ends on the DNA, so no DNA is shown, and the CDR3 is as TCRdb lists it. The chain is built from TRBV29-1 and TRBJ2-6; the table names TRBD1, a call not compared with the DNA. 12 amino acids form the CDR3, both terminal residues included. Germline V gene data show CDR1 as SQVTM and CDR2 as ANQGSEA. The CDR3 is CSVVNPRDSQKM.

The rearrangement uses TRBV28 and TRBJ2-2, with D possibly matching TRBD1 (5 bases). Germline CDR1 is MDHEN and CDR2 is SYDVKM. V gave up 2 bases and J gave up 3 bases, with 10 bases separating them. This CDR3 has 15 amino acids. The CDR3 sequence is CASSLTDSYTGELFF. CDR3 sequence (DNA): TGTGCCAGCAGTTTAACAGACAGCTACACCGGGGAGCTGTTTTTT.

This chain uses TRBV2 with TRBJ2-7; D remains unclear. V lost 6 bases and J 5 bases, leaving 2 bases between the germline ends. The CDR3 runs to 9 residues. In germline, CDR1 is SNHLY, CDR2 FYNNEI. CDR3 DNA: TGTGCCAGCAGAGACGAGCAGTACTTC. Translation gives CASRDEQYF.

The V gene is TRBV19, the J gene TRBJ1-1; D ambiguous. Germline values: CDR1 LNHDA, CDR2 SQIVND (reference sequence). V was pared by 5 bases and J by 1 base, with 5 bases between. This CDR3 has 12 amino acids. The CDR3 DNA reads TGTGCCAGTAGTGTGTGGAACACTGAAGCTTTCTTT. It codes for CASSVWNTEAFF.

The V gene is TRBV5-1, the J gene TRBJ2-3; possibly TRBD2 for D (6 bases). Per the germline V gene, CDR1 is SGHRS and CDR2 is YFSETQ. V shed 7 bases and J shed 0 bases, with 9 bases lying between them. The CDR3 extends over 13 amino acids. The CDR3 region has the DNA TGCGCCAGCCGGGAGCCTAGCACAGATACGCAGTATTTT. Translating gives CASREPSTDTQYF.

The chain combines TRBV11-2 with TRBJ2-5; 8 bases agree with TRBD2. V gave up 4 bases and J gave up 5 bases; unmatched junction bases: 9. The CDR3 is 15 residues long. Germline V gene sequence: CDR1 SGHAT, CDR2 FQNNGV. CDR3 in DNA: TGTGCCAGCAGCTCCTTCGGGGGGGCCGGGGAGACCCAGTACTTC. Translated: CASSSFGGAGETQYF.